The source of this T cell receptor (beta chain) is a study of PD-1 blockade in classical Hodgkin lymphoma. This table comes from immunoSEQ multiplex PCR, and its TCRdb copy is limited to in-frame clones, with some not included. The data contain some 62,000 clones, about nine tenths of them singletons. The CDR3 sequence is 16 residues long. V dropped 3 bases and J dropped 0; count of bases not matched to a gene: 2. Germline-derived CDR1 and CDR2 are LGHNA and YSLEER. Autologous stem cell transplantation was followed by relapse in every patient, and brentuximab vedotin exposure varied. The patients, who had relapsed/refractory classical Hodgkin lymphoma, achieved best responses of complete response, partial response or progressive disease. This clone was recorded a few times. Antigen specificity is unknown. Study-wide results and caveats: Nivolumab initiation under 1 year post-ASCT meant exclusion. A significant rise in TCR diversity was seen by C4D1 for CD4+ cells but not for CD8+ cells.

The receptor comes from a human donor with classical Hodgkin lymphoma. V is TRBV4-3 and J is TRBJ2-2, with TRBD2 matching over 9 bases. The sequenced sample was peripheral blood mononuclear cells (PBMCs), obtained at baseline. Written as DNA, the CDR3 is TGCGCCAGCAGCCAGACTAGCGGCGCGAACACCGGGGAGCTGTTTTTT. This sequence encodes CASSQTSGANTGELFF.